This T cell receptor (beta chain) was identified in a study of cytomegalovirus exposure and HLA in healthy donors. V shed 5 bases and J shed 0 bases, with 20 bases lying between them. Germline CDR1 MNHEY, CDR2 SMNVEV (reference sequence). The CDR3 runs to 18 residues. Of note for this clone: Antigen specificity is unknown.

PCR involved 60 Vbeta and 13 Jbeta primers. Assay used: immunoSEQ multiplex PCR; TCRdb lists only in-frame clones, some missing. This table holds about 190,000 clones, about 85% found once. Findings and caveats of the study: Follow-up analysis later connected one missense variant in DCLRE1C with trimming of TCR beta V- and J-genes.

This sequence originates from a boy between 2 and 10 years old in good health and CMV-seronegative. This sequence joins TRBV27 and TRBJ2-1; no reliable D call. Source material: PBMCs. CDR3 in DNA: TGTGCCAGCAGTCCCCGGCCCCCTCTAGTTACCTCCTACAATGAGCAGTTCTTC. This encodes CASSPRPPLVTSYNEQFF.